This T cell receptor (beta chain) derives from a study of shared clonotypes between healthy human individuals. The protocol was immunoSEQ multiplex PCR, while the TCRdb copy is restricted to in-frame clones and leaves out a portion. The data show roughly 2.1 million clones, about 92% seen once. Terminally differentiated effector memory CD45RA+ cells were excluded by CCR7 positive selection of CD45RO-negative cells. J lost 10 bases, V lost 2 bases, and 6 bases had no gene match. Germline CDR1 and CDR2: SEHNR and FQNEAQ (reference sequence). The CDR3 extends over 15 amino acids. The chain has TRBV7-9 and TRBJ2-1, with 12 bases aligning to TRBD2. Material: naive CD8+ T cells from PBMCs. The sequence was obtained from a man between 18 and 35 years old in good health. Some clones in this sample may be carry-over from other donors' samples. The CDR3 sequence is CASSLSPSGRAEQFF. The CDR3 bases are TGTGCCAGCAGCTTATCGCCTAGCGGGAGGGCCGAGCAGTTCTTC. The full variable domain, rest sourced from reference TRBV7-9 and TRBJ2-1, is DTGVSQNPRHKITKRGQNVTFRCDPISEHNRLYWYRQTLGQGPEFLTYFQNEAQLEKSRLLSDRFSAERPKGSFSTLEIQRTEQGDSAMYLCASSLSPSGRAEQFFGPGTRLTVL.